This T cell receptor (beta chain) was captured in a study of naive and memory T cell subsets. An equimolar mix of two oligonucleotides served as the beta constant-region primer for TRBC1 and TRBC2. Four rounds of PCR amplified the ligated cDNA using nested alpha and beta constant-region primers plus SP2. The cDNA 3' end received a ligated single-stranded oligonucleotide carrying the SP2 primer and a 12-nucleotide UMI. TCRdb reanalysed the UMI-ligation and nested PCR reads using MiXCR and keeps one entry per CDR3 protein. The sample has roughly 140,000 distinct CDR3 sequences, approximately 18% seen once; the top ten hold 0.6% to 0.7%. Germline lookup yields CDR1 MNHEY and CDR2 SVGAGI. V was cut by 2 bases and J by 1 base, with 17 bases left in between. The length of the CDR3 is 17 residues. Overnight CMV lysate stimulation of fresh PBMCs defined donor CMV status by CD4+ IFNgamma. Broader study findings: Naive repertoires, especially CD8, held a few larger clonotypes, possibly memory cells re-expressing CD45RA. Over 90% of naive TCR sequences appeared only once after error correction, unlike memory subsets.

This clonotype was seen a few times. The target antigen is unknown. Sequenced sample: naive CD8+ T cells from blood. V gene TRBV6-5 combines with J gene TRBJ2-5; weak D call: TRBD1 (5 bases). This sequence was found in a human donor in good health. DNA for the CDR3: TGTGCCAGCAGTTACACCTTAAACAGGATCAGCCAAGAGACCCAGTACTTC. Translation: CASSYTLNRISQETQYF.